The next 9 T cell receptor beta chains were all read from a single sample in a study of OX40 agonist ivuxolimab in advanced cancers. Some clones are missing from TCRdb's copy, which holds only in-frame ones; the method was immunoSEQ multiplex PCR. Of nearly 65,000 clones listed, 91% are singletons. The specimen comprised CD4+ or CD8+ T cells sorted from blood, sampled in a trial of the OX40 agonist ivuxolimab. The receptors come from an adult with an advanced solid tumor such as melanoma, head and neck, liver or kidney cancer.

The rearrangement uses TRBV5-5 and TRBJ1-1, with 7 bases fitting TRBD1. This CDR3 region has 15 residues. CDR1 is SGHKS and CDR2 is YYEKEE in the germline V gene (reference sequence). V dropped 4 bases and J dropped 3; count of bases not matched to a gene: 9. DNA of the CDR3: TGTGCCAGCAGCGTGTTGGACAGGAGGTACACTGAAGCTTTCTTT. Protein: CASSVLDRRYTEAFF. The whole variable domain, filled in from reference TRBV5-5 and TRBJ1-1, reads DAGVTQSPTHLIKTRGQQVTLRCSPISGHKSVSWYQQVLGQGPQFIFQYYEKEERGRGNFPDRFSARQFPNYSSELNVNALLLGDSALYLCASSVLDRRYTEAFFGQGTRLTVV.

The chain carries TRBV7-2 and TRBJ2-7, with a tentative D call TRBD1 (6 bases). Germline assignment: CDR1 SGHTA and CDR2 FQGNSA. V lost 0 bases to trimming and J lost 3 bases, with 15 bases between them. The CDR3 length is 16 residues. In DNA, the CDR3 is TGTGCCAGCAGCTTAGCGCAGGACAGAGGCCTCTACGAGCAGTACTTC. Translating it yields CASSLAQDRGLYEQYF.

This sequence joins TRBV13 and TRBJ2-2, with 9 nucleotides matching TRBD2. CDR3 length: 17 amino acids. V dropped 3 bases and J dropped 1; count of bases not matched to a gene: 6. The germline V gene encodes CDR1 PRHDT and CDR2 FYEKMQ (reference sequence). For the CDR3, the DNA is TGTGCCAGCAGCTTTAGACTAGCGGACATGAACACCGGGGAGCTGTTTTTT. It translates to CASSFRLADMNTGELFF.

The genes are TRBV27 and TRBJ2-1; 11 positions agree with TRBD2. V lost 6 bases and J lost 8; bases outside the gene matches: 9. Germline-derived CDR1 and CDR2 are MNHEY and SMNVEV (reference sequence). The CDR3 is 15 amino acids. The CDR3 region is CASRLLAGGPDEQFF. CDR3 bases: TGTGCCAGCAGACTATTAGCGGGAGGGCCCGATGAGCAGTTCTTC.

The gene calls are TRBV6-5 and TRBJ2-7; D might be TRBD2 (5 bases). The V end lost 0 bases, the J end lost 7 bases, and 13 bases lay between the germline ends. The germline gives CDR1 MNHEY, CDR2 SVGAGI. There are 14 residues in the CDR3. CDR3 in DNA: TGTGCCAGCAGTTACTCGGGGAGCCCCTTTGAGCAGTACTTC. Amino acid sequence: CASSYSGSPFEQYF.

The chain combines TRBV5-1 with TRBJ2-3; the D gene is possibly TRBD1 (6 bases). Trimming left V 3 bases short and J 3 bases short, with 20 bases between. The germline CDR1 and CDR2 sequences are SGHRS and YFSETQ. The CDR3 runs 17 residues. Here the CDR3 DNA reads TGCGCCAGCAGCTCATACGCGGGCAGGGGAAGAACAGATACGCAGTATTTT. Encoded protein: CASSSYAGRGRTDTQYF. Full variable domain (remainder filled in from reference TRBV5-1 and TRBJ2-3): KAGVTQTPRYLIKTRGQQVTLSCSPISGHRSVSWYQQTPGQGLQFLFEYFSETQRNKGNFPGRFSGRQFSNSRSEMNVSTLELGDSALYLCASSSYAGRGRTDTQYFGPGTRLTVL.

The V call is TRBV5-6, the J call TRBJ2-7, with 8 nucleotides matching TRBD2. The V gene's germline CDR1 is SGHDT and CDR2 YYEEEE. The CDR3 is 15 amino acids. V trimming: 4 bases; J trimming: 2 bases; junction bases outside the gene matches: 8. The CDR3 DNA sequence: TGTGCCAGCAGCCTCCCCGGGGGGGGGACCTACGAGCAGTACGTC. This encodes CASSLPGGGTYEQYV.

V gene TRBV5-6 combines with J gene TRBJ1-2; TRBD1 might be the D (5 bases). The CDR3 is 13 amino acids. V was cut by 2 bases and J by 4 bases, with 9 bases left in between. Germline CDR1 SGHDT, CDR2 YYEEEE. The CDR3 sequence: CASSFGGTYGYTF. DNA for the CDR3: TGTGCCAGCAGCTTCGGGGGGACCTATGGCTACACCTTC.

The V gene is TRBV29-1, the J gene TRBJ2-1; 12 bases line up with TRBD2. The CDR3 has 17 residues. V was pared by 6 bases and J by 4 bases, with 13 bases of the junction left unmatched. Germline V gene lookup returns CDR1 SQVTM and CDR2 ANQGSEA. CDR3 DNA sequence: TGCAGCGTCAGTGGGCTAGCGGGAGGGCCGGGTTACAATGAGCAGTTCTTC. Its protein is CSVSGLAGGPGYNEQFF.